This T cell receptor beta chain stems from a study of T-cell memory formation after mild COVID-19. TCRdb independently ran MiXCR on the 5' RACE reads; one entry per CDR3 protein. The data contain about 140,000 distinct CDR3 sequences, 14% of them singletons. The sequencing sample was made of PBMCs or a T cell subset sorted from them (not recorded which). The receptor's source is an adult woman who had mild COVID-19 (a few samples of this study predate the infection). Cell type and time point are not known.

The CDR3 DNA sequence: TGTGCCAGCAGCTTGCTTGGCTCCTACGAGCAGTACTTC. Its translation: CASSLLGSYEQYF. The chain couples TRBV5-4 to TRBJ2-7; D gene ambiguous. The CDR3 has 13 residues. Germline CDR1 SGHNT, CDR2 YYREEE (reference sequence). V was shortened by 1 base and J by 0 bases, with 5 bases between the two germline ends.